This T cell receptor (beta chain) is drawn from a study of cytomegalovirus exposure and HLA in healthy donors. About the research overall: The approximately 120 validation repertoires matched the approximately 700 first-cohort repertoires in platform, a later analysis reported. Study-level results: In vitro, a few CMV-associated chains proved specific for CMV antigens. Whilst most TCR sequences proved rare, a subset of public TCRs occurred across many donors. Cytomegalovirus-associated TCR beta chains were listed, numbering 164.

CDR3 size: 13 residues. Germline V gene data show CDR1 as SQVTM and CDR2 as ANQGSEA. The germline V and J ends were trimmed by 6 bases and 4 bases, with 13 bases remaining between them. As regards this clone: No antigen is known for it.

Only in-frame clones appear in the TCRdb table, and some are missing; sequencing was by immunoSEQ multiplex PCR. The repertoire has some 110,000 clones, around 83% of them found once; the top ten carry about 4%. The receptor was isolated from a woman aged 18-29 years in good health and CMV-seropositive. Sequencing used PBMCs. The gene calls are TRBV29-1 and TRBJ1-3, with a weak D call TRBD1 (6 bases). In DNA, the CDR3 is TGCAGCGTGAGGGGGGGATCCGGAAACACCATATATTTT. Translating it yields CSVRGGSGNTIYF.